The clone carrying this T cell receptor (beta chain) has more than one count but fewer than ten. The antigen remains unidentified. It was unsorted whole blood that yielded blood RNA, and germline DNA was also extracted. A roughly 4-milliliter peripheral blood sample was collected before surgery. The researchers produced TCR beta cDNA from roughly 550 ng total RNA with a constant-region primer. Amplification in three nested multiplex PCR rounds with slightly modified ARM-PCR gave rise to TCR beta libraries. With TRBV1-TRBV30 forward primers and a C-beta reverse primer, the first two PCR rounds were run for around 10 cycles each. TCRdb processed the multiplex PCR reads anew with MiXCR; each CDR3 protein has one entry. The table records 250,000 to 350,000 distinct CDR3 sequences, approximately 54% of them present only once. CDR3 length: 15 amino acids. V dropped 2 bases and J dropped 0 bases, with 8 bases sitting between them. CDR1 MNHNY and CDR2 SVGAGI come from the germline V gene (reference sequence).

The data were obtained in a study of tumor-infiltrating lymphocytes in primary liver carcinoma. Background on the study: Roughly 3.65 to 8 million productive TCRbeta reads were obtained per sample, with similar numbers across tissue types. Broader study findings: Lesser overlap characterized tumor-adjacent and tumor-blood pairs relative to tumor region pairs.

What was sequenced was peripheral blood. This chain uses TRBV6-6 with TRBJ2-1; no firm D call. This TCR was sampled from a woman aged 25 to 39 with primary liver carcinoma and hepatitis B virus infection. CDR3 coding DNA: TGTGCCAGCAGTTACATGAAGAGCTCCTACAATGAGCAGTTCTTC. Translation: CASSYMKSSYNEQFF.